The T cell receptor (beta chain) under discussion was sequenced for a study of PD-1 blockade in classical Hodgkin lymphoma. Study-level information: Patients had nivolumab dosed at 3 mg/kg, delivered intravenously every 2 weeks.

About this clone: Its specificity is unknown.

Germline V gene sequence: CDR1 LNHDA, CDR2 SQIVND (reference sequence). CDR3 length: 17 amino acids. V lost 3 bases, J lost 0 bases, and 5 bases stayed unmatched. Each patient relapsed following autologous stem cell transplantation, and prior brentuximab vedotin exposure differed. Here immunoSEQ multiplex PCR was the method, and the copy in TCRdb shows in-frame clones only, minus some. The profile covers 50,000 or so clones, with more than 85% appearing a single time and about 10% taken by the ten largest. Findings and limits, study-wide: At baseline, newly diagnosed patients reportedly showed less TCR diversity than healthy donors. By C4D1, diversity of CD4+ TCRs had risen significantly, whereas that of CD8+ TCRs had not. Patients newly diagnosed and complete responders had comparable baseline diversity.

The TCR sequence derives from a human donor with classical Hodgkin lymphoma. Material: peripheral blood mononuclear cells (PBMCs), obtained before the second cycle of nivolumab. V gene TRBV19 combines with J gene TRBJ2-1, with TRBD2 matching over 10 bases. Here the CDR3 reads CASSIGTSVYSYNEQFF. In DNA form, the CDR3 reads TGTGCCAGTAGTATTGGGACTAGCGTTTACTCCTACAATGAGCAGTTCTTC.